What follows are 21 T cell receptor beta chains derived from one specimen sequenced in a study of blood T cells in healthy people across ages. For the second PCR, which ran for roughly 6 to 11 cycles, a sample-barcoded 5' primer and a J-beta primer mix were used. Each CDR3 protein is one row after TCRdb ran MiXCR on the 5' RACE reads. The sample contains approximately 1.5 million distinct CDR3 sequences, about 31% of which appear only once. The sequenced sample was blood. These receptors originate from a woman younger than 45 in good health.

This chain joins TRBV12-3 or TRBV12-4 and TRBJ1-1; D is perhaps TRBD1 (6 bases). The CDR3 is made up of 13 amino acids. Trimming stripped 3 bases from V and 7 bases from J, with 12 bases between. The CDR3 DNA sequence: TGTGCCAGCAGTTTGAGGGGGGACGGTGAAGCTTTCTTT. Residues: CASSLRGDGEAFF.

In the case of this clonotype: An end of the junction does not agree with germline; a read error may underlie this. This chain joins TRBV11-2 and TRBJ2-1, with 10 bases lining up with TRBD2. Per germline, CDR1 SGHAT and CDR2 FQNNGV. The CDR3 is 16 residues long. The chain's CDR3 is CVSRTLAGHKYNEQFF. CDR3 sequence (DNA): TGTGTCAGCAGAACACTAGCGGGACATAAGTACAATGAGCAGTTCTTC.

This chain uses TRBV10-1 with TRBJ2-7; 10 positions match TRBD1. The germline gives CDR1 WNHNN, CDR2 SYGVQD (reference sequence). The CDR3 spans 14 residues. The trim removed 4 bases at V and 6 bases at J, leaving 6 bases unmatched. The CDR3 coding sequence is TGCGCCAGCAGTGTAGGGACAGGGGTTTTCGAGCAGTACTTC. Translation: CASSVGTGVFEQYF.

This clonotype occurred a few times. The genes are TRBV5-6 and TRBJ1-1, with TRBD1 as a possible D gene (6 bases). V was clipped by 1 base and J by 0 bases, with 13 bases between them. The CDR3 has 16 amino acids. Germline V lookup: CDR1 SGHDT, CDR2 YYEEEE. As DNA, the CDR3 is TGTGCCAGCAGCTTGTTTTGGGACACTATGAACACTGAAGCTTTCTTT. This encodes CASSLFWDTMNTEAFF.

The chain links TRBV11-2 to TRBJ2-5; 7 bases agree with TRBD1. Germline-derived CDR1 and CDR2 are SGHAT and FQNNGV. Unmatched junction bases numbered 7, after V lost 5 bases and J lost 4 bases. The CDR3 is 14 amino acids. The CDR3 sequence: CASSLGQILETQYF. The CDR3 coding sequence is TGTGCCAGCAGCCTGGGACAGATCCTAGAGACCCAGTACTTC.

About this clonotype itself: A much larger clone differs from this one at a single base, so this may be a read error. This rearrangement joins TRBV29-1 to TRBJ2-7, with D maybe TRBD1 (6 bases). The CDR3 extends over 11 amino acids. The V and J ends lost 1 base and 12 bases respectively, with 13 bases between them. Germline-derived CDR1 and CDR2 are SQVTM and ANQGSEA. CDR3 sequence (DNA): TGCAGCGTTGAAGCCAGGGGACCTAGGTACTTC. Residues: CSVEARGPRYF.

V usage is TRBV3-1 and J usage is TRBJ1-2, with 7 nucleotides matching TRBD1. The ends lost 4 bases at V and 2 bases at J; junction bases unmatched: 10. The CDR3 extends over 16 amino acids. Looked up from germline, CDR1 is LGHDT and CDR2 is YNNKEL (reference sequence). The CDR3 bases are TGTGCCAGCAGCCTGGGCGGGACAGCGAAAAACTATGGCTACACCTTC. As protein: CASSLGGTAKNYGYTF. Variable domain in full (rest from reference TRBV3-1 and TRBJ1-2): DTAVSQTPKYLVTQMGNDKSIKCEQNLGHDTMYWYKQDSKKFLKIMFSYNNKELIINETVPNRFSPKSPDKAHLNLHINSLELGDSAVYFCASSLGGTAKNYGYTFGSGTRLTVV.

This clonotype was detected a few times. The chain employs TRBV20-1 and TRBJ1-6; TRBD1 agrees at 10 bases. The CDR3 extends over 13 amino acids. Germline trimming cut 5 bases from V and 10 bases from J; bases unmatched to any gene: 5. Germline V gene lookup returns CDR1 DFQATT and CDR2 SNEGSKA (reference sequence). The CDR3 coding sequence is TGCAGTGCTCAGGACAGGGGGTACTCACCCCTCCACTTT. The encoded protein is CSAQDRGYSPLHF.

This clonotype has a count of ten or more. The chain carries TRBV20-1 and TRBJ2-5, with TRBD2 matching 8 bases. Germline CDR1 and CDR2: DFQATT and SNEGSKA (reference sequence). The V and J ends lost 1 base and 6 bases, in that order; junction bases with no gene match: 10. The CDR3 is 15 amino acids. The CDR3 loop is CSARAPGLGIKTQYF. The CDR3 DNA is TGCAGTGCTAGAGCCCCGGGACTAGGTATAAAGACCCAGTACTTC.

This chain uses TRBV6-1 with TRBJ2-5; D uncertain. The J call may be faulty, since TRBJ2-7 better matches the DNA end. The CDR3 is made up of 16 amino acids. CDR1 is MNHNS, CDR2 SASEGT, per germline. Here the CDR3 reads CASSEIRATYSYEQYF. CDR3 bases: TGTGCCAGCAGTGAAATTAGGGCAACTTATAGCTACGAGCAGTACTTC.

The sample holds a few counts of this clonotype. The chain recombines TRBV13 with TRBJ2-1, with 9 positions matching TRBD2. V dropped 1 base and J dropped 7; count of bases not matched to a gene: 11. The germline V gene has CDR1 PRHDT and CDR2 FYEKMQ (reference sequence). The CDR3 totals 17 residues. CDR3 loop: CASSLAGRGGSRNEQFF. Written as DNA, the CDR3 is TGTGCCAGCAGCTTAGCAGGGCGGGGGGGTTCGAGGAATGAGCAGTTCTTC.

CDR3 in amino acids: CASSSHWTPGELFF. The DNA for the CDR3 is TGTGCCAGCAGTTCCCACTGGACACCCGGGGAGCTGTTTTTT. The V and J genes are TRBV6-6 and TRBJ2-2; D is possibly TRBD1 (5 bases). Germline CDR1 and CDR2: MNHNY and SVGAGI (reference sequence). Trimming removed 4 bases at V and 6 bases at J, with 12 bases between. This CDR3 comprises 14 residues.

In its sample, this clonotype was seen many times. This rearrangement joins TRBV20-1 to TRBJ2-5; 7 bases map to TRBD2. V lost 5 bases to trimming and J lost 5 bases; unmatched junction nucleotides: 8. CDR1 DFQATT and CDR2 SNEGSKA come from the germline V gene (reference sequence). The length of the CDR3 is 13 residues. The CDR3 coding sequence is TGCAGTGCTCTTACGGGGGGTAGGGAGACCCAGTACTTC. This codes for CSALTGGRETQYF.

The V gene is TRBV10-1, the J gene TRBJ1-1; a weak D match, TRBD1 (6 bases). V gave up 2 bases and J gave up 5 bases, with 12 bases separating them. The V gene's germline CDR1 is WNHNN and CDR2 SYGVQD (reference sequence). There are 14 residues in the CDR3. The CDR3 DNA is TGCGCCAGCAGTGAGGGAGGGACATCGACTGAAGCTTTCTTT. Protein: CASSEGGTSTEAFF.

On this clonotype itself: The junction differs from germline at one of its ends, possibly a read error. This chain uses TRBV28 with TRBJ2-5; no clear D gene. The CDR3 loop spans 14 amino acids. Germline loops: CDR1 MDHEN, CDR2 SYDVKM. The CDR3 spells CAGSFRALEKTQYF. DNA for the CDR3: TGTGCCGGCAGTTTCCGGGCCCTTGAGAAGACCCAGTACTTC.

This clonotype was detected a few times. J is TRBJ2-5 and V is TRBV20-1, with 10 bases identical to TRBD1. The CDR3 spans 15 residues. The germline gives CDR1 DFQATT, CDR2 SNEGSKA (reference sequence). The V segment lost 6 bases and the J segment 5 bases; nucleotides outside the gene matches: 12. In DNA form, the CDR3 reads TGCAGTGCCACAGGCCGGGACAGGGGAGTGGAGACCCAGTACTTC. This gives the protein CSATGRDRGVETQYF.

For this clonotype: A much larger clone lies a single base off, so this may be a read error. This chain links TRBV28 with TRBJ2-1; 8 nucleotides align to TRBD2. Per the germline V gene, CDR1 is MDHEN and CDR2 is SYDVKM. The CDR3 sequence is 15 residues long. The trim removed 5 bases at V and 8 bases at J, leaving 11 bases unmatched. This CDR3 reads CASSHSFGRAYEQFF. The CDR3 DNA follows: TGTGCCAGCAGTCACAGTTTCGGGAGGGCGTATGAGCAGTTCTTC. The full variable domain, in which reference TRBV28 and TRBJ2-1 provide the parts outside the CDR3, is DVKVTQSSRYLVKRTGEKVFLECVQDMDHENMFWYRQDPGLGLRLIYFSYDVKMKEKGDIPEGYSVSREKKERFSLILESASTNQTSMYLCASSHSFGRAYEQFFGPGTRLTVL.

V is TRBV11-2 and J is TRBJ2-2, with TRBD1 matching 8 bases. From germline, CDR1 is SGHAT and CDR2 FQNNGV. CDR3 length: 14 residues. V was clipped by 2 bases and J by 8 bases; unmatched bases: 4. The CDR3 is CASSLKDRGGELFF. Written as DNA, the CDR3 is TGTGCCAGCAGCTTAAAAGACAGGGGTGGGGAGCTGTTTTTT.

J is TRBJ1-2 and V is TRBV7-2; a weak D match, TRBD1 (6 bases). Looked up from germline, CDR1 is SGHTA and CDR2 is FQGNSA. Deletions cut 4 bases from V and 1 base from J, with 13 bases between. CDR3 size: 15 residues. The CDR3: CTSSSAGANNYGYTF. The CDR3 coding sequence is TGTACCAGCAGCTCCGCGGGGGCCAATAACTATGGCTACACCTTC.

The rearrangement links TRBV20-1 to TRBJ2-2, with 7 bases that match TRBD1. The CDR3 contains 14 residues. The J segment lost 2 bases and the V segment lost 7 bases, leaving 7 bases of the junction unmatched. From germline, CDR1 is DFQATT and CDR2 SNEGSKA (reference sequence). The CDR3 nucleotides are TGCAGTGGACTGGGACAGACCAACACCGGGGAGCTGTTTTTT. It yields the protein CSGLGQTNTGELFF.

V is TRBV7-9 and J is TRBJ2-5; D call uncertain. CDR3 size: 15 residues. Trimming took 1 base from V and 0 from J, leaving 9 bases between them. From germline, CDR1 is SEHNR and CDR2 FQNEAQ (reference sequence). The CDR3 protein is CASSLDYLYQETQYF. The CDR3 bases are TGTGCCAGCAGCTTAGACTATTTGTACCAAGAGACCCAGTACTTC.